Given below is one T cell receptor (beta chain) in context. Its antigen is unidentified. CDR1 and CDR2 from the germline V gene are SGHTA and FQGNSA. The CDR3 contains 14 residues. Trimming shortened V by 6 bases and J by 1 base, and 9 bases separated the two germline ends. This sample stems from a study of T-cell reconstitution after alpha-beta-depleted transplantation in children. Study conclusions and caveats: About two months after transplant, alpha-beta T cells reportedly came from several hundred expanded graft clones. The high TCRbeta diversity at day 60 in some patients came from surviving recipient T cells and thymic progenitors.

Unique molecular identifiers were incorporated during preparation of the TCRbeta library. TCRdb reanalysed the PCR reads using MiXCR and keeps one entry per CDR3 protein. The profile shows hundreds of thousands of distinct CDR3 sequences, under 20% of them singletons. Sequencing used PBMCs, mostly from graft donor cells, obtained 360 days after TCRalphabeta/CD19-depleted stem cell transplant. The rearrangement links TRBV7-2 to TRBJ2-2; unclear D gene. The receptor was derived from a male patient aged 10 to 17 who had a stem cell transplant for acute lymphoblastic leukemia, so the T cells may come from the graft donor. CDR3 bases: TGTGCCAGCAGATTAACAGTGAACACCGGGGAGCTGTTTTTT. It translates to CASRLTVNTGELFF.